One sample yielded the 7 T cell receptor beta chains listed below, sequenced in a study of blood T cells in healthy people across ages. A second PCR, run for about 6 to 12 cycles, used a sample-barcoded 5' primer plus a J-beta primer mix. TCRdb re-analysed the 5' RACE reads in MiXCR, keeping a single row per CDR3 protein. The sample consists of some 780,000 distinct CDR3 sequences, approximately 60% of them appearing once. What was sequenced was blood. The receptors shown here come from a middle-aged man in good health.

The DNA of the CDR3 is TGTGCCAGCAGCGACGGGCCTGAAGGAGGGTATGGCTACACCTTC. Its translation: CASSDGPEGGYGYTF. This rearrangement joins TRBV25-1 to TRBJ1-2, with D unclear. V lost 6 bases and J 5 bases, leaving 19 bases between the germline ends. The CDR3 sequence is 15 residues long. Germline lookup yields CDR1 MGHDK and CDR2 SYGVNS.

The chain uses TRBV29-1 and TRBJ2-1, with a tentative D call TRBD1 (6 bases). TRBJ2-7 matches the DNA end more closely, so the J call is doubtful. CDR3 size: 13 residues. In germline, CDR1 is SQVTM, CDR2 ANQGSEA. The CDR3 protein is CSGTVYSYNEQYF. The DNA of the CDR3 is TGCAGCGGGACAGTGTACTCCTACAATGAGCAGTACTTC.

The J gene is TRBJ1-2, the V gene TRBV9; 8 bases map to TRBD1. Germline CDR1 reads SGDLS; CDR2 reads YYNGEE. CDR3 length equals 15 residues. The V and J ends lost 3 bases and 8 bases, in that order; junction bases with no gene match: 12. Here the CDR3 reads CASSAHGQGWEGYTF. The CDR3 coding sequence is TGTGCCAGCAGCGCCCACGGACAGGGTTGGGAAGGCTACACCTTC.

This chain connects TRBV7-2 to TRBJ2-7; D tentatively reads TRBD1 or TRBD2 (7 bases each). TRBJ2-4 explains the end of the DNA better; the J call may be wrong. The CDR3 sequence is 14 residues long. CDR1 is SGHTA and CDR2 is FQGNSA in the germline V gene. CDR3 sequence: CASKRGQLENIQYF. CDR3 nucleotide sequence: TGTGCCAGCAAGCGGGGACAGTTGGAAAACATTCAGTACTTC.

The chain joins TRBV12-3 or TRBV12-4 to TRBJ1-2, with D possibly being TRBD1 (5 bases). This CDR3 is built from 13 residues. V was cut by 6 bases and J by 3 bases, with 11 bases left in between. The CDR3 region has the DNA TGTGCCAGCAGCGCACAGGTCTACTATGGCTACACCTTC. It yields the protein CASSAQVYYGYTF.

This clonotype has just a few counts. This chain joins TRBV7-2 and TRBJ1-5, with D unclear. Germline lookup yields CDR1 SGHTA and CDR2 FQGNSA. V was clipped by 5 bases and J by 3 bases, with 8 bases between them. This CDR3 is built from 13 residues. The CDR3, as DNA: TGTGCCAGCAGCCCGTCCTTCAATCAGCCCCAGCATTTT. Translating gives CASSPSFNQPQHF. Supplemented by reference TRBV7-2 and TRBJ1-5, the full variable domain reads GAGVSQSPSNKVTEKGKDVELRCDPISGHTALYWYRQSLGQGLEFLIYFQGNSAPDKSGLPSDRFSAERTGGSVSTLTIQRTQQEDSAVYLCASSPSFNQPQHFGDGTRLSIL.

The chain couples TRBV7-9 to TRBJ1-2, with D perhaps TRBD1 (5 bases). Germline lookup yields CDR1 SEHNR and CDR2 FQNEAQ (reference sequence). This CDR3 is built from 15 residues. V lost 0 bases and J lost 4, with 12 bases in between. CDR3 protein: CASSLARGGGYGYTF. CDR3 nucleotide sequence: TGTGCCAGCAGCTTAGCTAGGGGAGGTGGCTATGGCTACACCTTC. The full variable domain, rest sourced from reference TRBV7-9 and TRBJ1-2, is DTGVSQNPRHKITKRGQNVTFRCDPISEHNRLYWYRQTLGQGPEFLTYFQNEAQLEKSRLLSDRFSAERPKGSFSTLEIQRTEQGDSAMYLCASSLARGGGYGYTFGSGTRLTVV.